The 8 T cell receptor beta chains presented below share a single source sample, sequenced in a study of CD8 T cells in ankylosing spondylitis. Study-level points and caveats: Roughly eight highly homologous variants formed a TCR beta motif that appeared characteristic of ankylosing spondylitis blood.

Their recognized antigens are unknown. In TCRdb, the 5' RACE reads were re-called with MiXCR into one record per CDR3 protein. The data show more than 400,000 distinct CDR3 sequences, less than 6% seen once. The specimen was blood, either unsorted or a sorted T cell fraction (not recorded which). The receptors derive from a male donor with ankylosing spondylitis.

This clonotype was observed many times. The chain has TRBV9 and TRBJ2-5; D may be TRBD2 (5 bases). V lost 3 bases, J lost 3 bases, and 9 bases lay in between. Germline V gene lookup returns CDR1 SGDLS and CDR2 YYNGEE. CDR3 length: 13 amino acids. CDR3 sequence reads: CASSGSVKETQYF. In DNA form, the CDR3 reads TGTGCCAGCAGCGGTAGCGTTAAAGAGACCCAGTACTTC.

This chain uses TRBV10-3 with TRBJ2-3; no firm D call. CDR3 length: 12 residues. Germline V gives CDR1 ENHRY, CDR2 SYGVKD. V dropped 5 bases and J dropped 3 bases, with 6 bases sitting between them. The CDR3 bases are TGTGCCATCAGTAGCGTAACAGATACGCAGTATTTT. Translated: CAISSVTDTQYF.

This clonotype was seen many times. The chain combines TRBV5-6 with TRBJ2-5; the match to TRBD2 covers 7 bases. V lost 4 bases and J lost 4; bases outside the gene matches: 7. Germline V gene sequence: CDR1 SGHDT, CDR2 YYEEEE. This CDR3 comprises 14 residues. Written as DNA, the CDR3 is TGTGCCAGCAGCACAGGACTAGAAGGAGAGACCCAGTACTTC. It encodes CASSTGLEGETQYF.

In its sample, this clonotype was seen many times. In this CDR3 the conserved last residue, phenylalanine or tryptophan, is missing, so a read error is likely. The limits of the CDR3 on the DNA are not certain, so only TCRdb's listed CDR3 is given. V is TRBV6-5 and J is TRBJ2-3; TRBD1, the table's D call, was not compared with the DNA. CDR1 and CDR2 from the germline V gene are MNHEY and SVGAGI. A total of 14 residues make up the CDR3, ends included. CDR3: CASSYSRGQGPPWM.

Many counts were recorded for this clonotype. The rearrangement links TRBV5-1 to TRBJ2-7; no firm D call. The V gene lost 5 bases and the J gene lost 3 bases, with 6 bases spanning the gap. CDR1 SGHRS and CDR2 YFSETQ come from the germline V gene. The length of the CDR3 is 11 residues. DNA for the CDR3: TGCGCCAGCAGGGGGTTCTACGAGCAGTACTTC. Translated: CASRGFYEQYF.

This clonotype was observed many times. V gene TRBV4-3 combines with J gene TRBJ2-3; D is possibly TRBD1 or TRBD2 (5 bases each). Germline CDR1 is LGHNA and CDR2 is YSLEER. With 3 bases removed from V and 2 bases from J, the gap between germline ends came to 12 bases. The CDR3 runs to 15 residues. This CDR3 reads CASSQGRRDTDTQYF. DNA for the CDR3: TGCGCCAGCAGCCAGGGACGCCGAGACACAGATACGCAGTATTTT.

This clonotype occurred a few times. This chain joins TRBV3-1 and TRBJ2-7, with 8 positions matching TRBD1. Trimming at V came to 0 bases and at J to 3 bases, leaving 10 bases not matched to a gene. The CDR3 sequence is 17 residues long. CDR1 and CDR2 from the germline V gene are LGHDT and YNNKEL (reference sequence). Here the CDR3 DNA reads TGTGCCAGCAGCCAAGATCATTGGTCAGGGGGCAGCTACGAGCAGTACTTC. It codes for CASSQDHWSGGSYEQYF.

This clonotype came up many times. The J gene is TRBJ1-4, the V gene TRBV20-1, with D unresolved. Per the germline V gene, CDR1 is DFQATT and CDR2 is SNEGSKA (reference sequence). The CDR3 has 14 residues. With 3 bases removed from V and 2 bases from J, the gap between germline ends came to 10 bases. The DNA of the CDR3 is TGCAGTGCTAGGAGGTGGCGGACTAATGAAAAACTGTTTTTT. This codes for CSARRWRTNEKLFF.